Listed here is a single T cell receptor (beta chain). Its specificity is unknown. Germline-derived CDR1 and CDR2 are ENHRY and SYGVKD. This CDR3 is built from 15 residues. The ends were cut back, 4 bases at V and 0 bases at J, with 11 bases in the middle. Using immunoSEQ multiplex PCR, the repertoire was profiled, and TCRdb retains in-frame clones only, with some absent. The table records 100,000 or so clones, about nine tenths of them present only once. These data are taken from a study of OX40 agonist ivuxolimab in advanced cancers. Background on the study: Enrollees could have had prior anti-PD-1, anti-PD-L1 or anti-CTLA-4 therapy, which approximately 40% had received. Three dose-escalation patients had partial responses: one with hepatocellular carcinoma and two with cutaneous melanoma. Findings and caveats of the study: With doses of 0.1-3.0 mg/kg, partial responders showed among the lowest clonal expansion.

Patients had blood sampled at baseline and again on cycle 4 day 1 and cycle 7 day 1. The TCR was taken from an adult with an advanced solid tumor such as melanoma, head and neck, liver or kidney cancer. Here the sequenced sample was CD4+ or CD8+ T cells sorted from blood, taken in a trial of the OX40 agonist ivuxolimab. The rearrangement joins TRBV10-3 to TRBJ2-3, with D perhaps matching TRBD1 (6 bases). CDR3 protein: CAISVQGSSTDTQYF. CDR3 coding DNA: TGTGCCATCAGTGTTCAGGGGTCAAGCACAGATACGCAGTATTTT.